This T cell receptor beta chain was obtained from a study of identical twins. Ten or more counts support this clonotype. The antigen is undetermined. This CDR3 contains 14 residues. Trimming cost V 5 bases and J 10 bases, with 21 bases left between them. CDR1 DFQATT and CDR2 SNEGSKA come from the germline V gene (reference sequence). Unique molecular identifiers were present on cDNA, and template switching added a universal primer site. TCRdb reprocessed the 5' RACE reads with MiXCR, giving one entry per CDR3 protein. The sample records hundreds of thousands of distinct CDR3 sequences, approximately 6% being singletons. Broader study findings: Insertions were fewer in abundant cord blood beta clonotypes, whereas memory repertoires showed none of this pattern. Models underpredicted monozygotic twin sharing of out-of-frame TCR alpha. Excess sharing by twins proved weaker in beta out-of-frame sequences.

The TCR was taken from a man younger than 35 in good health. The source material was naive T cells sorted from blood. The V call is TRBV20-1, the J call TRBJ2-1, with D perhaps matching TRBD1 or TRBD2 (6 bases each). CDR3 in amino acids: CSAPSPRGGFEQFF. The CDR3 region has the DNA TGCAGTGCTCCCTCCCCCAGGGGAGGTTTCGAGCAGTTCTTC.